This T cell receptor beta chain was captured in a study of blood T cells in healthy people across ages. Note on this clonotype: What it recognizes is unknown.

Whole-study results and caveats: Investigators treated diversity estimates from one million T cells as underestimates.

Per-sample PBMC isolation yielded at least 6.5 million cells. Germline V lookup: CDR1 SGHAT, CDR2 FQNNGV. The V gene end was trimmed by 4 bases and the J gene end by 6 bases; junction bases not matched to a gene: 4. The CDR3 contains 14 residues. Next came a second PCR, run for roughly 7 to 12 cycles, which used a sample-barcoded 5' primer along with a J-beta primer mix. In TCRdb, the 5' RACE reads were re-called with MiXCR into one record per CDR3 protein. Of 1.5 million to 2 million distinct CDR3 sequences listed, 28% are singletons. The TCR comes from a woman aged 30 to 39 in good health. Sequenced: blood. The rearrangement joins TRBV11-2 to TRBJ2-1; 9 bases match TRBD2. The CDR3, as DNA: TGTGCCAGCAGCTGCGGGGGGGGCGGCAATGAGCAGTTCTTC. Translated: CASSCGGGGNEQFF.